The present T cell receptor beta chain was sequenced within a study of identical twins. Study-level results: The study found weaker excess twin sharing in beta out-of-frame sequences.

The CDR3 has 18 residues. Trimming removed 4 bases from V and 2 bases from J; junction bases left unmatched: 11. Germline V gene data show CDR1 as MNHEY and CDR2 as SVGAGI. Template switching introduced a universal primer site, and the cDNA bore unique molecular identifiers. TCRdb fed the 5' RACE reads into MiXCR, producing one record per CDR3 protein. The table shows hundreds of thousands of distinct CDR3 sequences, with around a sixth occurring only once. This clonotype showed up just once. Antigen: not known. The sample was also reused in another study, on T cells expressing NK-cell markers. As that study records: Sorted CD3+CD56-NKG2C+, CD3+CD56+NKG2C- and CD3+CD56+NKG2C+ T cells were the source of the TCR beta repertoires.

The chain carries TRBV6-5 and TRBJ2-3; 11 bases align to TRBD1. Sequencing was carried out using PBMCs. The TCR sequence derives from a woman between 18 and 30 years old in good health. CDR3 DNA: TGTGCCAGCAGTTGCGTAACCCGGGACAGGGGGGACACAGATACGCAGTATTTT. It encodes CASSCVTRDRGDTDTQYF.